The next 30 T cell receptor beta chains were all read from a single sample in a study of blood T cell repertoires in COVID-19. Sequencing was performed with immunoSEQ multiplex PCR; in TCRdb, only in-frame clones are kept and a portion is missing. The data show around 110,000 clones, 82% seen once. The source material was peripheral blood. The receptors shown here come from a woman between 65 and 79 years old with acute or convalescent COVID-19.

V and J are TRBV9 and TRBJ2-1; the match to TRBD1 covers 8 bases. CDR1 and CDR2 from the germline V gene are SGDLS and YYNGEE. After removal of 3 bases from V and 7 bases from J, the junction contained 18 bases not matched to a gene. This CDR3 contains 18 residues. The CDR3 nucleotides are TGTGCCAGCAGCGCAGGACAGGGCAGATTAGGCTACTGGAATGAGCAGTTCTTC. Translated: CASSAGQGRLGYWNEQFF.

The chain is built from TRBV3-1 (or the pseudogene TRBV3-2) and TRBJ1-2; D unclear. V was pared by 1 base and J by 4 bases, with 7 bases between. Per the germline V gene, CDR1 is LGHDT and CDR2 is YNNKEL (reference sequence). The CDR3 sequence is 13 residues long. The CDR3 bases are TGTGCCAGCAGCCAAGCCAGTTCCTATGGCTACACCTTC. Protein product: CASSQASSYGYTF.

This chain uses TRBV15 with TRBJ1-2; D ambiguous. The CDR3 extends over 13 amino acids. Germline lookup yields CDR1 LNHNV and CDR2 YYDKDF (reference sequence). The V and J ends lost 4 bases and 3 bases respectively, with 9 bases between them. DNA of the CDR3: TGTGCCACCAGCAATTCACAGTACTATGGCTACACCTTC. The encoded protein is CATSNSQYYGYTF.

The chain recombines TRBV5-4 with TRBJ2-1, with D possibly matching TRBD2 (6 bases). This CDR3 region has 14 residues. V lost 2 bases and J lost 7, with 13 bases in between. CDR1 is SGHNT and CDR2 is YYREEE in the germline V gene (reference sequence). The CDR3 protein is CASSFGGRENEQFF. The CDR3 DNA reads as TGTGCCAGCAGCTTCGGGGGTAGGGAAAATGAGCAGTTCTTC.

The gene calls are TRBV3-1 (or the pseudogene TRBV3-2) and TRBJ1-1; D perhaps matches TRBD1 (5 bases). The ends were cut back, 3 bases at V and 6 bases at J, with 11 bases in the middle. Germline CDR1 reads LGHDT; CDR2 reads YNNKEL (reference sequence). This CDR3 spans 13 amino acids. DNA of the CDR3: TGTGCCAGCAGCCACGGAGAAGGGGCTGAAGCTTTCTTT. Translation: CASSHGEGAEAFF.

The chain joins TRBV9 to TRBJ2-3, with D maybe TRBD2 (6 bases). Between the trimmed V and J ends, which lost 1 base and 2 bases, there was a span of 17 bases. This CDR3 contains 17 residues. Germline V gene sequence: CDR1 SGDLS, CDR2 YYNGEE. Here the CDR3 DNA reads TGTGCCAGCAGCGTATCGTTGGGTAGCGGCTTCACAGATACGCAGTATTTT. This sequence encodes CASSVSLGSGFTDTQYF.

This clone was recorded only once. This chain's CDR3 is CASSLGPGQIYGYTF. CDR3 nucleotides: TGTGCCAGCAGCTTAGGACCGGGACAGATCTATGGCTACACCTTC. J is TRBJ1-2 and V is TRBV11-3; the match to TRBD1 covers 7 bases. V shed 1 base, J shed 4 bases, and the junction held 6 bases outside the gene matches. In germline, CDR1 is SGHNT, CDR2 YENEEA. The length of the CDR3 is 15 residues.

The chain uses TRBV2 and TRBJ1-2, with D hard to call. This CDR3 is built from 13 residues. The V gene's germline CDR1 is SNHLY and CDR2 FYNNEI. With 10 bases removed from V and 6 bases from J, the gap between germline ends came to 18 bases. DNA for the CDR3: TGTGCCACCACCGGCCCCCCTCGGGATGGCTACACCTTC. Its protein is CATTGPPRDGYTF.

The chain couples TRBV5-1 to TRBJ2-2; tentatively, D is TRBD2 (5 bases). V was clipped by 0 bases and J by 4 bases, with 10 bases between them. Per the germline V gene, CDR1 is SGHRS and CDR2 is YFSETQ. The CDR3 is 15 amino acids. The CDR3 region has the DNA TGCGCCAGCAGCTTGGAGGTAGCGAGCACCGGGGAGCTGTTTTTT. Encoded protein: CASSLEVASTGELFF.

This chain uses TRBV7-9 with TRBJ1-4; tentatively, D is TRBD1 (5 bases). CDR3 size: 17 residues. The germline gives CDR1 SEHNR, CDR2 FQNEAQ (reference sequence). Trimming pared 5 bases from V and 8 bases from J, leaving 24 bases between. The CDR3 nucleotides are TGTGCCAGCAGCGTAGAAGCGTATCGGGGGAAGGGCGAAAAACTGTTTTTT. Its translation: CASSVEAYRGKGEKLFF.

The chain carries TRBV10-2 and TRBJ1-5, with 10 bases matching TRBD1. Germline lookup yields CDR1 WSHSY and CDR2 SAAADI. The CDR3 contains 13 residues. Germline trimming cut 10 bases from V and 2 bases from J; bases unmatched to any gene: 2. The CDR3 DNA is TGCGCCACCGGGACAGGGGGCAATCAGCCCCAGCATTTT. Translated, it gives CATGTGGNQPQHF.

The chain employs TRBV10-3 and TRBJ2-3, with D unresolved. V dropped 2 bases and J dropped 1 base, with 10 bases sitting between them. The CDR3 contains 15 residues. CDR1 is ENHRY, CDR2 SYGVKD, per germline. The DNA for the CDR3 is TGTGCCATCAGTGAGAAGGTGGAGCGCACAGATACGCAGTATTTT. This translates into CAISEKVERTDTQYF.

This clone was detected a few times. The chain links TRBV28 to TRBJ1-1; D unclear. Per the germline V gene, CDR1 is MDHEN and CDR2 is SYDVKM. The ends were cut back, 6 bases at V and 4 bases at J, with 6 bases in the middle. The length of the CDR3 is 11 residues. The chain's CDR3 is CASRHSTEAFF. In DNA, the CDR3 is TGTGCCAGCAGACATTCCACTGAAGCTTTCTTT.

V gene TRBV7-2 combines with J gene TRBJ2-5; D may be TRBD2 (5 bases). This CDR3 has 13 amino acids. CDR1 and CDR2 from the germline V gene are SGHTA and FQGNSA. V lost 6 bases and J lost 2, with 10 bases in between. CDR3 nucleotides: TGTGCCAGCAGGAGGGAAATACAAGAGACCCAGTACTTC. It codes for CASRREIQETQYF.

The V call is TRBV7-9, the J call TRBJ2-7; a weak D match, TRBD2 (5 bases). V dropped 8 bases and J dropped 4 bases, with 9 bases sitting between them. Germline V gene data show CDR1 as SEHNR and CDR2 as FQNEAQ (reference sequence). The CDR3 runs 11 residues. The CDR3 coding sequence is TGTGCCAGCGAGAGGGAATACGAGCAGTACTTC. Protein sequence: CASEREYEQYF.

The rearrangement joins TRBV28 to TRBJ2-1; 7 bases fit TRBD2. The ends lost 3 bases at V and 8 bases at J; junction bases unmatched: 10. The CDR3 spans 15 residues. In germline, CDR1 is MDHEN, CDR2 SYDVKM. The CDR3 DNA sequence: TGTGCCAGCAGTTTTGGCGAGCGGGGCGGCTATGAGCAGTTCTTC. This codes for CASSFGERGGYEQFF.

The chain couples TRBV5-8 to TRBJ2-3; 10 bases fit TRBD1. Germline V lookup: CDR1 SGHTS, CDR2 YDEGEE. The J segment lost 6 bases and the V segment lost 0 bases, leaving 4 bases of the junction unmatched. This CDR3 is 15 amino acids long. CDR3 DNA sequence: TGTGCCAGCAGCTTGGGGACAGGGGGAGTGGATACGCAGTATTTT. Encoded protein: CASSLGTGGVDTQYF.

This chain connects TRBV5-1 to TRBJ2-1; 7 positions agree with TRBD2. This CDR3 is built from 17 residues. Unmatched junction bases numbered 7, after V lost 0 bases and J lost 1 base. Germline lookup yields CDR1 SGHRS and CDR2 YFSETQ. CDR3 loop: CASSLEAGPQSYNEQFF. DNA for the CDR3: TGCGCCAGCAGCTTGGAAGCGGGGCCGCAGTCCTACAATGAGCAGTTCTTC.

The chain joins TRBV7-2 to TRBJ1-6; D is perhaps TRBD1 (5 bases). V gave up 5 bases and J gave up 10 bases, with 18 bases separating them. This CDR3 is 15 amino acids long. Germline V gene data show CDR1 as SGHTA and CDR2 as FQGNSA. In DNA form, the CDR3 reads TGTGCCAGCAGCCTTATCAGCAACGGGGGATCACCCCTCCACTTT. Its translation: CASSLISNGGSPLHF. Full variable domain (remainder filled in from reference TRBV7-2 and TRBJ1-6): GAGVSQSPSNKVTEKGKDVELRCDPISGHTALYWYRQSLGQGLEFLIYFQGNSAPDKSGLPSDRFSAERTGGSVSTLTIQRTQQEDSAVYLCASSLISNGGSPLHFGNGTRLTVT.

V and J are TRBV5-1 and TRBJ2-1; 8 nucleotides agree with TRBD1. This CDR3 has 15 amino acids. V lost 4 bases, J lost 2 bases, and 5 bases stayed unmatched. Germline V gene sequence: CDR1 SGHRS, CDR2 YFSETQ. Here the CDR3 DNA reads TGCGCCAGCAGCCCCGGACAGGGCCCCTACAATGAGCAGTTCTTC. It is translated as CASSPGQGPYNEQFF. Combining the CDR3 with reference TRBV5-1 and TRBJ2-1 gives the whole variable domain KAGVTQTPRYLIKTRGQQVTLSCSPISGHRSVSWYQQTPGQGLQFLFEYFSETQRNKGNFPGRFSGRQFSNSRSEMNVSTLELGDSALYLCASSPGQGPYNEQFFGPGTRLTVL.

V and J are TRBV7-9 and TRBJ1-6, with 7 bases aligning to TRBD1. Germline assignment: CDR1 SEHNR and CDR2 FQNEAQ (reference sequence). The V gene end was trimmed by 5 bases and the J gene end by 7 bases; junction bases not matched to a gene: 8. The CDR3 consists of 15 residues. The CDR3, as DNA: TGTGCCAGCAGCACCGCCGGGACAGAAAATTCACCCCTCCACTTT. Residues: CASSTAGTENSPLHF. Drawing the rest from reference TRBV7-9 and TRBJ1-6, the complete variable domain is DTGVSQNPRHKITKRGQNVTFRCDPISEHNRLYWYRQTLGQGPEFLTYFQNEAQLEKSRLLSDRFSAERPKGSFSTLEIQRTEQGDSAMYLCASSTAGTENSPLHFGNGTRLTVT.

The chain employs TRBV5-1 and TRBJ1-3; D may be TRBD1 (5 bases). Trimming removed 3 bases at V and 1 base at J, with 11 bases between. CDR3 length: 15 amino acids. Germline lookup yields CDR1 SGHRS and CDR2 YFSETQ. This chain's CDR3 is CASSSMTASGNTIYF. DNA for the CDR3: TGCGCCAGCAGCTCAATGACAGCTTCTGGAAACACCATATATTTT.

This chain connects TRBV19 to TRBJ2-5, with 7 bases lining up with TRBD1. Per germline, CDR1 LNHDA and CDR2 SQIVND (reference sequence). V was clipped by 3 bases and J by 1 base; unmatched bases: 5. The CDR3 has 15 residues. This chain's CDR3 is CASSIRQGLQETQYF. CDR3 sequence (DNA): TGTGCCAGTAGTATTCGACAGGGCCTCCAAGAGACCCAGTACTTC.

V and J are TRBV10-3 and TRBJ2-3, with 8 bases fitting TRBD2. V was pared by 10 bases and J by 6 bases, with 9 bases of the junction left unmatched. In germline, CDR1 is ENHRY, CDR2 SYGVKD. CDR3 length: 13 amino acids. This chain's CDR3 is CATRGGPGDTQYF. Here the CDR3 DNA reads TGTGCCACCCGCGGGGGGCCGGGGGATACGCAGTATTTT.

This clone was observed a handful of times. The V and J genes are TRBV4-3 and TRBJ2-7; 7 bases fit TRBD2. The germline CDR1 and CDR2 sequences are LGHNA and YSLEER. This CDR3 region has 15 residues. The V segment lost 1 base and the J segment 3 bases; nucleotides outside the gene matches: 6. The CDR3 here is CASSQGYRDYYEQYF. The CDR3 coding sequence is TGCGCCAGCAGCCAAGGTTACCGGGACTACTACGAGCAGTACTTC.

This clone was seen only once. The chain recombines TRBV4-3 with TRBJ1-2, with D maybe TRBD1 (5 bases). CDR1 and CDR2 (germline): LGHNA, YSLEER. The CDR3 covers 14 residues. V was pared by 1 base and J by 4 bases, with 10 bases between. The CDR3 DNA follows: TGCGCCAGCAGCCAAGCGACAGACGCCTATGGCTACACCTTC. Amino acid sequence: CASSQATDAYGYTF.

This clone was seen only a few times. This chain links TRBV4-3 with TRBJ1-2, with TRBD1 as a possible D gene (6 bases). Germline loops: CDR1 LGHNA, CDR2 YSLEER. V lost 5 bases to trimming and J lost 4 bases, with 20 bases between them. The CDR3 covers 16 residues. The CDR3 loop is CASSRGTATLSYGYTF. The CDR3 DNA reads TGCGCCAGCAGCAGGGGGACGGCAACCCTTAGCTATGGCTACACCTTC.

This clone turned up a few times. V gene TRBV29-1 combines with J gene TRBJ2-3; D is ambiguous. The CDR3 is made up of 13 amino acids. Germline V gene lookup returns CDR1 SQVTM and CDR2 ANQGSEA. The V gene lost 2 bases and the J gene lost 0 bases, with 6 bases spanning the gap. This CDR3 is CSVERDSTDTQYF. DNA for the CDR3: TGCAGCGTTGAAAGAGATAGCACAGATACGCAGTATTTT.

The V gene is TRBV6-2 or TRBV6-3, the J gene TRBJ1-5; a possible D gene is TRBD1 (5 bases). CDR1 MNHEY and CDR2 SVGEGT come from the germline V gene. V lost 2 bases and J 7 bases, leaving 9 bases between the germline ends. The CDR3 length is 13 residues. The CDR3 DNA is TGTGCCAGCAGTTACGGGGGGGTCCAGCCCCAGCATTTT. This encodes CASSYGGVQPQHF.

The chain employs TRBV10-3 and TRBJ2-1, with 7 bases that match TRBD2. With V trimmed by 11 bases and J by 8 bases, 12 bases remained unmatched. CDR1 and CDR2 from the germline V gene are ENHRY and SYGVKD. This CDR3 comprises 13 residues. CDR3 in amino acids: CASRRGGNDEQFF. Written as DNA, the CDR3 is TGTGCCTCGCGCCGCGGGGGTAATGATGAGCAGTTCTTC.